What follows are 17 T cell receptor beta chains derived from one specimen sequenced in a study of cytomegalovirus exposure and HLA in healthy donors. Vbeta (60) and Jbeta (13) primers were used in the PCR. TCRdb keeps only in-frame clones here, not all; method: immunoSEQ multiplex PCR. The table has roughly 190,000 clones, 79% seen once. Sequenced input: PBMCs. Source of these receptors: a woman aged 45-59 years in good health and CMV-seronegative.

To note about this clone: The identical CDR3 is also encoded by other nucleotide sequences in the sample. The chain combines TRBV28 with TRBJ1-2; the D gene is possibly TRBD1 (5 bases). V gave up 6 bases and J gave up 4 bases, with 12 bases separating them. Germline assignment: CDR1 MDHEN and CDR2 SYDVKM. The CDR3 is 13 amino acids. The CDR3 sequence is CASSPLGGYGYTF. The CDR3, as DNA: TGTGCCAGCAGCCCCTTGGGGGGCTATGGCTACACCTTC.

This clone was seen a handful of times. The chain recombines TRBV19 with TRBJ2-7; 11 nucleotides agree with TRBD1. CDR1 LNHDA and CDR2 SQIVND come from the germline V gene (reference sequence). The ends lost 3 bases at V and 0 bases at J; junction bases unmatched: 1. The CDR3 is 15 residues long. CDR3 residues: CASSIGTGGSYEQYF. DNA for the CDR3: TGTGCCAGTAGTATTGGGACAGGGGGCTCCTACGAGCAGTACTTC.

The rearrangement links TRBV10-3 to TRBJ2-3, with 13 nucleotides matching TRBD2. Germline V gives CDR1 ENHRY, CDR2 SYGVKD. The CDR3 is made up of 15 amino acids. The V and J ends lost 3 bases and 3 bases, in that order; junction bases with no gene match: 0. CDR3 region: CAISELAGGTDTQYF. CDR3 in DNA: TGTGCCATCAGTGAACTAGCGGGAGGGACAGATACGCAGTATTTT.

This chain connects TRBV7-9 to TRBJ1-2; D gene unclear. The germline gives CDR1 SEHNR, CDR2 FQNEAQ (reference sequence). V lost 4 bases, J lost 3 bases, and 9 bases lay in between. The CDR3 has 13 amino acids. The CDR3: CASSSSRDYGYTF. The CDR3 DNA reads as TGTGCCAGCAGCTCCTCAAGAGACTATGGCTACACCTTC.

Details on this clone: The sample contains more than one DNA sequence encoding this CDR3. V gene TRBV7-3 combines with J gene TRBJ2-1; 9 bases fit TRBD2. J gave up 4 bases and V 4 bases, and 8 bases lay outside the gene matches. The germline V gene encodes CDR1 SGHTA and CDR2 FQGTGA. There are 16 residues in the CDR3. The CDR3 nucleotides are TGTGCCAGCAGCTCCCTTGCGGGAGGGCGTTACAATGAGCAGTTCTTC. It encodes CASSSLAGGRYNEQFF.

V usage is TRBV7-9 and J usage is TRBJ1-1; maybe TRBD1 (6 bases). Between the trimmed V and J ends, which lost 5 bases and 2 bases, there was a span of 12 bases. The CDR3 runs to 14 residues. CDR1 and CDR2 (germline): SEHNR, FQNEAQ (reference sequence). The chain's CDR3 is CASSREGGNTEAFF. CDR3 DNA sequence: TGTGCCAGCAGCCGGGAGGGGGGAAACACTGAAGCTTTCTTT.

The chain employs TRBV11-2 and TRBJ2-7, with 14 bases identical to TRBD2. V lost 5 bases to trimming and J lost 4 bases; unmatched junction nucleotides: 13. Per germline, CDR1 SGHAT and CDR2 FQNNGV. The CDR3 has 18 residues. CDR3 sequence: CASSLNQGLAGVRYEQYF. The CDR3 DNA reads as TGTGCCAGCAGCCTAAACCAGGGACTAGCGGGAGTGAGGTACGAGCAGTACTTC.

This chain joins TRBV19 and TRBJ1-5, with D tentatively TRBD1 (6 bases). Trimming left V 6 bases short and J 2 bases short, with 14 bases between. The germline V gene encodes CDR1 LNHDA and CDR2 SQIVND (reference sequence). The length of the CDR3 is 15 residues. Here the CDR3 DNA reads TGTGCCAGTAGGAGGGGGGGAGTCGGCAATCAGCCCCAGCATTTT. Translating gives CASRRGGVGNQPQHF.

V usage is TRBV5-4 and J usage is TRBJ2-7; TRBD2 matches at 10 bases. Germline V lookup: CDR1 SGHNT, CDR2 YYREEE (reference sequence). V was clipped by 0 bases and J by 6 bases; unmatched bases: 6. The CDR3 has 15 residues. In DNA, the CDR3 is TGTGCCAGCAGCTTGGGTCTAGCGGGAGATACCGAGCAGTACTTC. This translates into CASSLGLAGDTEQYF. The full variable domain, completed using reference TRBV5-4 and TRBJ2-7, is ETGVTQSPTHLIKTRGQQVTLRCSSQSGHNTVSWYQQALGQGPQFIFQYYREEENGRGNFPPRFSGLQFPNYSSELNVNALELDDSALYLCASSLGLAGDTEQYFGPGTRLTVT.

This clone was seen just once. The genes are TRBV7-2 and TRBJ1-5; D is unclear. The V gene's germline CDR1 is SGHTA and CDR2 FQGNSA. The length of the CDR3 is 13 residues. V was shortened by 5 bases and J by 0 bases, with 5 bases between the two germline ends. CDR3 residues: CASSGDSNQPQHF. CDR3 DNA sequence: TGTGCCAGCAGCGGAGATAGCAATCAGCCCCAGCATTTT.

The gene calls are TRBV14 and TRBJ2-2; TRBD1 matches 9 bases. There are 16 residues in the CDR3. V shed 3 bases, J shed 7 bases, and the junction held 9 bases outside the gene matches. CDR1 is SGHDN and CDR2 is FVKESK in the germline V gene. In DNA, the CDR3 is TGTGCCAGCAGCCAGTTCCGGGACAGGGTTAACGGGGAGCTGTTTTTT. Its protein is CASSQFRDRVNGELFF.

This clone was found a few times. This sequence joins TRBV5-6 and TRBJ2-1; 12 bases are a match to TRBD2. The CDR3 totals 17 residues. V trimming: 3 bases; J trimming: 8 bases; junction bases outside the gene matches: 12. Germline V CDR1 and CDR2: SGHDT, YYEEEE. The CDR3 DNA reads as TGTGCCAGCAGCTCCCTTTTGCTAGCGGGGGGGAGGGATGAGCAGTTCTTC. Protein product: CASSSLLLAGGRDEQFF.

This sequence joins TRBV14 and TRBJ2-1; TRBD2 matches at 12 bases. CDR1 and CDR2 (germline): SGHDN, FVKESK. This CDR3 has 16 residues. V trimming: 3 bases; J trimming: 4 bases; junction bases outside the gene matches: 4. The chain's CDR3 is CASSHLAGGPYNEQFF. The CDR3 bases are TGTGCCAGCAGCCACCTAGCGGGAGGGCCTTACAATGAGCAGTTCTTC. Looking up the rest from reference TRBV14 and TRBJ2-1 gives the full variable domain: EAGVTQFPSHSVIEKGQTVTLRCDPISGHDNLYWYRRVMGKEIKFLLHFVKESKQDESGMPNNRFLAERTGGTYSTLKVQPAELEDSGVYFCASSHLAGGPYNEQFFGPGTRLTVL.

The V gene is TRBV28, the J gene TRBJ1-4; the D gene is possibly TRBD1 (6 bases). V lost 3 bases and J 6 bases, leaving 11 bases between the germline ends. This CDR3 region has 14 residues. Germline-derived CDR1 and CDR2 are MDHEN and SYDVKM. The CDR3 DNA reads as TGTGCCAGCAGTTTTCAACAGGGCTATGAAAAACTGTTTTTT. Protein: CASSFQQGYEKLFF.

The chain recombines TRBV2 with TRBJ1-6; tentatively, D is TRBD1 (6 bases). This CDR3 has 15 amino acids. V gave up 7 bases and J gave up 2 bases, with 12 bases separating them. Germline loops: CDR1 SNHLY, CDR2 FYNNEI. The CDR3 DNA reads TGTGCCAGCAAACCAGGGGACACCTATAATTCACCCCTCCACTTT. It codes for CASKPGDTYNSPLHF.

The V gene is TRBV6-6, the J gene TRBJ1-1; 9 bases map to TRBD1. The CDR3 extends over 15 amino acids. Per the germline V gene, CDR1 is MNHNY and CDR2 is SVGAGI (reference sequence). V dropped 7 bases and J dropped 2; count of bases not matched to a gene: 8. Here the CDR3 DNA reads TGTGCCAGCAAAGAGACGGACAGGGGAAACACTGAAGCTTTCTTT. This gives the protein CASKETDRGNTEAFF.

The genes are TRBV28 and TRBJ1-5, with D possibly matching TRBD1 (6 bases). The CDR3 spans 15 residues. Germline CDR1 and CDR2: MDHEN and SYDVKM. Trimming stripped 2 bases from V and 7 bases from J, with 15 bases between. CDR3 amino acids: CASSLTGRGSQPQHF. In DNA, the CDR3 is TGTGCCAGCAGTTTAACGGGCAGGGGATCGCAGCCCCAGCATTTT.